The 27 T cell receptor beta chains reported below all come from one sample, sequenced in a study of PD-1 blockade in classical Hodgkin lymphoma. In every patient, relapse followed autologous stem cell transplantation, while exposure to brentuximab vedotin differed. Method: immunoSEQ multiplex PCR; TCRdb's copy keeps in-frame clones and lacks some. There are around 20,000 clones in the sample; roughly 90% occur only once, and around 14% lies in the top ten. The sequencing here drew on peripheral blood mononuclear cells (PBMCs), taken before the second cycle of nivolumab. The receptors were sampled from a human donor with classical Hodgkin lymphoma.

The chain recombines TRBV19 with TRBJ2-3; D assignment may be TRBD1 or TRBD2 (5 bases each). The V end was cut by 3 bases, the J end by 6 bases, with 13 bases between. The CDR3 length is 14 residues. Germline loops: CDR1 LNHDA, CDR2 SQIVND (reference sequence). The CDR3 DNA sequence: TGTGCCAGTAGTATGTGGCTAGCAGGGGATACGCAGTATTTT. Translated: CASSMWLAGDTQYF.

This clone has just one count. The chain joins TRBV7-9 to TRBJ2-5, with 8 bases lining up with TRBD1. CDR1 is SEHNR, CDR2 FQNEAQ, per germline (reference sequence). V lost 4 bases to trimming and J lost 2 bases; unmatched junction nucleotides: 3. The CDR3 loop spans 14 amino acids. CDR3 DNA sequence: TGTGCCAGCAGCTCCAGGACAGGGCAAGAGACCCAGTACTTC. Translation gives CASSSRTGQETQYF.

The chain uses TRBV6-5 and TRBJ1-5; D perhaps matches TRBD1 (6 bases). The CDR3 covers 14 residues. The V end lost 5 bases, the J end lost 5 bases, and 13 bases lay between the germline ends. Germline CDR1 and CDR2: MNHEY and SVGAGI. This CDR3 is CASSRTDNYQPQHF. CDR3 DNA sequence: TGTGCCAGCAGTCGGACAGATAACTATCAGCCCCAGCATTTT.

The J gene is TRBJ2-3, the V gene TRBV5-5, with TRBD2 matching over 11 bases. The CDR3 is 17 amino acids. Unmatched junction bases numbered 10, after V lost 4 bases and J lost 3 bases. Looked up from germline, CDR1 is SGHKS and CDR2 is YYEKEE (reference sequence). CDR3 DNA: TGTGCCAGCAGCCAAGATGCGCTAGCGGGGGGTACAGATACGCAGTATTTT. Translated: CASSQDALAGGTDTQYF.

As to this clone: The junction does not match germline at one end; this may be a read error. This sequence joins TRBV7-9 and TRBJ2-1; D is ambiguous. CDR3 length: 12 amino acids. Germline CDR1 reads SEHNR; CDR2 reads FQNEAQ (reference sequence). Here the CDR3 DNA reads TGTGCCAGCGGAACTTCCTTCAATGAGCAGTTCTTC. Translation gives CASGTSFNEQFF.

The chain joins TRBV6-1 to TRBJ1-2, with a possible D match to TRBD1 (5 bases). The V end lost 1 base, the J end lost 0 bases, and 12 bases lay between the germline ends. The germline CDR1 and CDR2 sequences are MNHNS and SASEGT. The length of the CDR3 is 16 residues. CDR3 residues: CASSEGWGEANYGYTF. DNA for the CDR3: TGTGCCAGCAGTGAAGGATGGGGGGAAGCTAACTATGGCTACACCTTC.

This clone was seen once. CDR3 DNA: TGTGCCAGCAGTTTAGCCAGGGGGGGTTACGAGCAGTACTTC. Amino acid sequence: CASSLARGGYEQYF. V gene TRBV27 combines with J gene TRBJ2-7; either TRBD1 or TRBD2 may supply D (7 bases each). The CDR3 is made up of 14 amino acids. CDR1 is MNHEY and CDR2 is SMNVEV in the germline V gene (reference sequence). V lost 2 bases, J lost 4 bases, and 12 bases lay in between.

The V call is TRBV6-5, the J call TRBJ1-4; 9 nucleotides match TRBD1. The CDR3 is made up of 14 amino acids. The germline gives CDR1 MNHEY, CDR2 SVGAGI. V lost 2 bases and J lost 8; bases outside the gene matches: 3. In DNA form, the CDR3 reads TGTGCCAGCAGTTACAGGGACAGGGCGGAAAAACTGTTTTTT. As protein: CASSYRDRAEKLFF.

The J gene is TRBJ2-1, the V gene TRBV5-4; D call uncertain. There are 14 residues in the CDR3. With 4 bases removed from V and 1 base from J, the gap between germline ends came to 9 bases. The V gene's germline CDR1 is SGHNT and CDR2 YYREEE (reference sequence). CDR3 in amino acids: CASSPVGSYNEQFF. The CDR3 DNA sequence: TGTGCCAGCAGCCCAGTTGGTTCCTACAATGAGCAGTTCTTC. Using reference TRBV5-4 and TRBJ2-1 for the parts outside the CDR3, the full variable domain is ETGVTQSPTHLIKTRGQQVTLRCSSQSGHNTVSWYQQALGQGPQFIFQYYREEENGRGNFPPRFSGLQFPNYSSELNVNALELDDSALYLCASSPVGSYNEQFFGPGTRLTVL.

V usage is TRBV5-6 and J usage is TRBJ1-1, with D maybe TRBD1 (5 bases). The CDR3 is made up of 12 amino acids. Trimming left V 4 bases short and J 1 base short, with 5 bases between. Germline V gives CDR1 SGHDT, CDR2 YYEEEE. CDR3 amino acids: CASSGQNTEAFF. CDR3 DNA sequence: TGTGCCAGCAGCGGACAGAACACTGAAGCTTTCTTT.

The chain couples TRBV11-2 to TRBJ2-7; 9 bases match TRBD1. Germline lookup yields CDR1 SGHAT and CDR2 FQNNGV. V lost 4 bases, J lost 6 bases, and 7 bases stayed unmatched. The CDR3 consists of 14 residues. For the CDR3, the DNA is TGTGCCAGCAGCTACCCGGGACAGGGAAGCGAGCAGTACTTC. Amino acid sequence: CASSYPGQGSEQYF. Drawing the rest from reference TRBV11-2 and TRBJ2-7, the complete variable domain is EAGVAQSPRYKIIEKRQSVAFWCNPISGHATLYWYQQILGQGPKLLIQFQNNGVVDDSQLPKDRFSAERLKGVDSTLKIQPAKLEDSAVYLCASSYPGQGSEQYFGPGTRLTVT.

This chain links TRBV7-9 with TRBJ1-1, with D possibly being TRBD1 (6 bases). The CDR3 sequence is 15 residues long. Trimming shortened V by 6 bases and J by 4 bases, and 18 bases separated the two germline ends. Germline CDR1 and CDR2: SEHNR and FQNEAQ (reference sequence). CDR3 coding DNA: TGTGCCAGCAGTCCGTCCGGGGGGCTGTTCACTGAAGCTTTCTTT. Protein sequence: CASSPSGGLFTEAFF. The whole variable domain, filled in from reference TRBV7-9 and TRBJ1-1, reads DTGVSQNPRHKITKRGQNVTFRCDPISEHNRLYWYRQTLGQGPEFLTYFQNEAQLEKSRLLSDRFSAERPKGSFSTLEIQRTEQGDSAMYLCASSPSGGLFTEAFFGQGTRLTVV.

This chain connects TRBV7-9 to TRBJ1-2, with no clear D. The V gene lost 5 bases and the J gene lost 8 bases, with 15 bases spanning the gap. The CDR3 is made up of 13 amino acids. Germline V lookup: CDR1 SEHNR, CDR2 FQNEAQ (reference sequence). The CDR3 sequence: CASSPTGSWGYTF. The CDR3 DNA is TGTGCCAGCAGCCCCACCGGGTCCTGGGGCTACACCTTC.

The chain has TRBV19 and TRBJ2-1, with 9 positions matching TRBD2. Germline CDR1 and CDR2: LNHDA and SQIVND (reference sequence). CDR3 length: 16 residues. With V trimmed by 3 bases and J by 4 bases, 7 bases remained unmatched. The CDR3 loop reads CASSIGNSGGYNEQFF. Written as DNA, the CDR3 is TGTGCCAGTAGTATCGGTAATAGCGGGGGTTACAATGAGCAGTTCTTC.

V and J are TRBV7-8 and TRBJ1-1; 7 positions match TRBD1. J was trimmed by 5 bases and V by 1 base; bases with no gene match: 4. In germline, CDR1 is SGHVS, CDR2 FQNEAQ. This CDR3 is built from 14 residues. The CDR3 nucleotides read TGTGCCAGCAGCTTAGTGCAGGGGGGGACTGAAGCTTTCTTT. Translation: CASSLVQGGTEAFF.

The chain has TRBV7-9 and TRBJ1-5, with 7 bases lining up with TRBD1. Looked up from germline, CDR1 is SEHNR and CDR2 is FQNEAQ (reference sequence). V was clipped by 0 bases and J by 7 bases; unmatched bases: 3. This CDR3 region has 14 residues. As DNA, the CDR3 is TGTGCCAGCAGCTTAGCAGGGGGCGGGCAGCCCCAGCATTTT. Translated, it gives CASSLAGGGQPQHF.

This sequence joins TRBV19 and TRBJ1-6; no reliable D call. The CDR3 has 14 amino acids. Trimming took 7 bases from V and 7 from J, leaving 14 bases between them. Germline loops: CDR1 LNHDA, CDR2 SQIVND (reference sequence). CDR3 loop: CASNIMDGNSPLHF. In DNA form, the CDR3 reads TGTGCCAGTAATATCATGGACGGGAATTCACCCCTCCACTTT.

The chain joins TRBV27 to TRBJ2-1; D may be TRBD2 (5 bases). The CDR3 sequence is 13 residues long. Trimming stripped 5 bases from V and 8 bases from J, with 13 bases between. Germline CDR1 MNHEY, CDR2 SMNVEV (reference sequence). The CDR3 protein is CASSTLKGDEQFF. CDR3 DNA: TGTGCCAGCAGTACCCTCAAGGGAGATGAGCAGTTCTTC.

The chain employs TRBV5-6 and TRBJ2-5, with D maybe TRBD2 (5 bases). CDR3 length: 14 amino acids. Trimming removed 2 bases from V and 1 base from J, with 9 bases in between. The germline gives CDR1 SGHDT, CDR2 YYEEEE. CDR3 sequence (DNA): TGTGCCAGCAGCTTAACGGACTTCCAAGAGACCCAGTACTTC. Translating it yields CASSLTDFQETQYF.

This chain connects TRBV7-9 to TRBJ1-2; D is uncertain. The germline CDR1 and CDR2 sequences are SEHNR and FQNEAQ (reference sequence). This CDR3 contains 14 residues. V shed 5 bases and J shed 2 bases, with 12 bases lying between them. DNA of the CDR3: TGTGCCAGCAGCGACCAAGGGCTCAACTATGGCTACACCTTC. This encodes CASSDQGLNYGYTF.

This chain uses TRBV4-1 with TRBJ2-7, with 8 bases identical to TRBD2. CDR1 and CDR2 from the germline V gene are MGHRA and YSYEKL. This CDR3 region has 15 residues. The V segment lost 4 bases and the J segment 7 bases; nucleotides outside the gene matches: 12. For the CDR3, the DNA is TGCGCCAGCAGCCCCGAGCGGGGGCCCCAGAGGGAGCAGTACTTC. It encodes CASSPERGPQREQYF.

In nucleotides, the CDR3 is TGTGCCAGCAGCTTAGCCTCCGGGACAGGGGTGTACGAGCAGTACTTC. Amino acids: CASSLASGTGVYEQYF. This sequence joins TRBV7-8 and TRBJ2-7, with TRBD1 matching over 10 bases. This CDR3 region has 16 residues. Germline CDR1 reads SGHVS; CDR2 reads FQNEAQ. The trim removed 0 bases at V and 4 bases at J, leaving 6 bases unmatched.

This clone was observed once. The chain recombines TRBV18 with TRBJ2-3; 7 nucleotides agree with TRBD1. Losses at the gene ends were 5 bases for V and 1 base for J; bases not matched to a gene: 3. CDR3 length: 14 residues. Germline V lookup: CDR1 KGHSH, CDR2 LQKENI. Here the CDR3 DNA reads TGTGCCAGCTCAACAGGACAGGGCACAGATACGCAGTATTTT. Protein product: CASSTGQGTDTQYF. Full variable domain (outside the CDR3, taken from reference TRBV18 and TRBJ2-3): NAGVMQNPRHLVRRRGQEARLRCSPMKGHSHVYWYRQLPEEGLKFMVYLQKENIIDESGMPKERFSAEFPKEGPSILRIQQVVRGDSAAYFCASSTGQGTDTQYFGPGTRLTVL.

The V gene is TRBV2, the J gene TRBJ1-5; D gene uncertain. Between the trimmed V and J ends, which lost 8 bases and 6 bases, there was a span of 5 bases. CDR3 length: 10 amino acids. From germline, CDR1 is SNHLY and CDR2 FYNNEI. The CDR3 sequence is CASGRQPQHF. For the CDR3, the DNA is TGTGCCAGCGGACGTCAGCCCCAGCATTTT.

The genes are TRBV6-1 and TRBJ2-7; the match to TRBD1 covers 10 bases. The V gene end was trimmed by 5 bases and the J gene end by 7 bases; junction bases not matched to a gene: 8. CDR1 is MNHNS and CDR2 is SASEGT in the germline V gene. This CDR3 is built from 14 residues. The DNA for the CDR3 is TGTGCCAGCAGTTGGACAGGGGGAAGGGAAGAGCAGTACTTC. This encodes CASSWTGGREEQYF.

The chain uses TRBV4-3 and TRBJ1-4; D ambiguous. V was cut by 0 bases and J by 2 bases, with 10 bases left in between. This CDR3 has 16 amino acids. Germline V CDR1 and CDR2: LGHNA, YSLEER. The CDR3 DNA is TGCGCCAGCAGCCAAGAAGTCGGCAGTACTAATGAAAAACTGTTTTTT. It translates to CASSQEVGSTNEKLFF.

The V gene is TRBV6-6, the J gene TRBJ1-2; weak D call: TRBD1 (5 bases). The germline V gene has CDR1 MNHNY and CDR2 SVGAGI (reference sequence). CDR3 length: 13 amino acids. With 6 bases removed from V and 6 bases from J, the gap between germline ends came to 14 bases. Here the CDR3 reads CASRNLWGDGYTF. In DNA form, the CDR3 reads TGTGCCAGCAGGAATCTTTGGGGGGATGGCTACACCTTC.